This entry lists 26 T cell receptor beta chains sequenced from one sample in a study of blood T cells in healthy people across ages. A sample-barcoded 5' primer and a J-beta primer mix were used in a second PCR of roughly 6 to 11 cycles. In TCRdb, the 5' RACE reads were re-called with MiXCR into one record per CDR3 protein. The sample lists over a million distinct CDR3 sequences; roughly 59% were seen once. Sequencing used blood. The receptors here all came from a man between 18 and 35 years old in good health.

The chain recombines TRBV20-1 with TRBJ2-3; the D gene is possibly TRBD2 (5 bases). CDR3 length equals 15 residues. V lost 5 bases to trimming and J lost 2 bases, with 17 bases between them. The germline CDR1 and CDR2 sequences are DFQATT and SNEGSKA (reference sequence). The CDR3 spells CSACPLGADTDTQYF. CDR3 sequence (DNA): TGCAGTGCTTGCCCTCTAGGAGCGGACACAGATACGCAGTATTTT.

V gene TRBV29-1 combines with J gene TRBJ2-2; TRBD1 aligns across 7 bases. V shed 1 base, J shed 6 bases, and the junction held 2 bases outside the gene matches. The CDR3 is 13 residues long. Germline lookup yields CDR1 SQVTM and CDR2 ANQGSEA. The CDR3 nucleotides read TGCAGCGTTGAAGTCACAGGGGCCGGGGAGCTGTTTTTT. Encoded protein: CSVEVTGAGELFF.

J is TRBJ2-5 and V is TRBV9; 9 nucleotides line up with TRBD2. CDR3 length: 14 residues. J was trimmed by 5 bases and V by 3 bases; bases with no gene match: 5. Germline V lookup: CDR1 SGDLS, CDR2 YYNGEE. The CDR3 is CASSDGTSFETQYF. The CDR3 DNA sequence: TGTGCCAGCAGCGACGGGACTAGCTTTGAGACCCAGTACTTC.

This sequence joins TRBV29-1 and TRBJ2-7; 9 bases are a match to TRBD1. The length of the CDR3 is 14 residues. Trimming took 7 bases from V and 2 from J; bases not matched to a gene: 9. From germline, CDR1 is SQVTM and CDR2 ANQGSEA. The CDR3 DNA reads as TGCAGCGCAAGCACGGGACAGGGAACCTACGAGCAGTACTTC. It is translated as CSASTGQGTYEQYF.

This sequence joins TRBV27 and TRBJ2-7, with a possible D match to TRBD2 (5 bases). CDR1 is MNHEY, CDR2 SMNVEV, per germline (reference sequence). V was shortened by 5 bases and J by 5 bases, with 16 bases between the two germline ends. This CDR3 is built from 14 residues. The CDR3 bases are TGTGCCAGCAGTGTCTCGGAGGTCAGTGACGAGCAGTACTTC. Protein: CASSVSEVSDEQYF.

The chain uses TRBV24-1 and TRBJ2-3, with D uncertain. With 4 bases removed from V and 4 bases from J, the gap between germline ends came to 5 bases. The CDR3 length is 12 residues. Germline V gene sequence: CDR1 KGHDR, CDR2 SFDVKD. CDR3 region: CATSDTPDTQYF. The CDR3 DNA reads TGTGCCACCAGTGACACACCAGATACGCAGTATTTT.

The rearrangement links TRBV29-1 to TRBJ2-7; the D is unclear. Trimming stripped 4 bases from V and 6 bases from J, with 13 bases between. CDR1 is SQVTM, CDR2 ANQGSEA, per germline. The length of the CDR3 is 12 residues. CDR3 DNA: TGCAGCGTTGGCAGTCCTTTCGGCGAGCAGTACTTC. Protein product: CSVGSPFGEQYF.

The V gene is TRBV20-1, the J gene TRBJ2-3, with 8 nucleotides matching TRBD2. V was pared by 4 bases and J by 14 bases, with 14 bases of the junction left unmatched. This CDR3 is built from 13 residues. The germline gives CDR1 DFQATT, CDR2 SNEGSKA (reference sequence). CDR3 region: CSATAGDDLSAYF. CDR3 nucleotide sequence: TGCAGTGCTACAGCGGGAGACGACCTTTCGGCGTATTTT.

The CDR3 DNA reads as TGTGCCAGCAGCTCTTTCGGGACATCCTACGAGCAGTACTTC. It specifies CASSSFGTSYEQYF. The chain has TRBV3-1 and TRBJ2-7, with D possibly TRBD1 on 6 matching bases. Trimming cost V 5 bases and J 1 base, with 12 bases left between them. The CDR3 loop spans 14 amino acids. CDR1 and CDR2 (germline): LGHDT, YNNKEL (reference sequence).

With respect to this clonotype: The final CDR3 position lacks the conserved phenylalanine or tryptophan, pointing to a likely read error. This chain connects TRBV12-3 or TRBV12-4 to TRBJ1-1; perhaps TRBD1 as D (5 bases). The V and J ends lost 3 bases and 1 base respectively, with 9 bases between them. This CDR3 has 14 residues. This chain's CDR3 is CASSFGGSNTEAFL. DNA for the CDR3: TGTGCCAGCAGTTTTGGGGGGTCGAACACTGAAGCTTTCTTG.

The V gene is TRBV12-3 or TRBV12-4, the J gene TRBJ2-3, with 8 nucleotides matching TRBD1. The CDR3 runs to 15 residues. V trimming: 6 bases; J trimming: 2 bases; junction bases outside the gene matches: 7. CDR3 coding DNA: TGTGCCAGCAGCGGGACAGGCGTGCCCACAGATACGCAGTATTTT. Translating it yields CASSGTGVPTDTQYF.

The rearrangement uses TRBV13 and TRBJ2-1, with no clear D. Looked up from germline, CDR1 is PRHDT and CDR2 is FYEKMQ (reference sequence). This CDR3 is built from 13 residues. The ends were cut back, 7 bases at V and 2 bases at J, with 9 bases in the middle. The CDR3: CASIIGPYNEQFF. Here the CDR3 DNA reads TGTGCCAGCATTATCGGCCCCTACAATGAGCAGTTCTTC.

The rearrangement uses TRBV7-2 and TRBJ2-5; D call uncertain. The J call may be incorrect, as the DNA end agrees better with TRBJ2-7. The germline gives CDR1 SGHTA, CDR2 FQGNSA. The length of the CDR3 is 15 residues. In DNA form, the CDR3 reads TGTGCCAGCAGCTCTGGACCTAGTTGGACCTACGAGCAGTACTTC. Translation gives CASSSGPSWTYEQYF.

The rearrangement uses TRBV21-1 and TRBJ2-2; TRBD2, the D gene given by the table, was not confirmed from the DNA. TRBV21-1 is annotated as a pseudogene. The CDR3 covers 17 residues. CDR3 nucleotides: TGTGCCAGCAGCAAACGGCCGGGGGGGCAGAACACCGGGGAGCTGTTTTTT. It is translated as CASSKRPGGQNTGELFF.

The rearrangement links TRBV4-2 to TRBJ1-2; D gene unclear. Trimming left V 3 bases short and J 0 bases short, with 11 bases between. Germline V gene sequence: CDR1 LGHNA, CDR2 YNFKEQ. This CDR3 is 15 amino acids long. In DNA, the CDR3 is TGTGCCAGCAGCCAGCTGGCAGGAACTAACTATGGCTACACCTTC. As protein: CASSQLAGTNYGYTF.

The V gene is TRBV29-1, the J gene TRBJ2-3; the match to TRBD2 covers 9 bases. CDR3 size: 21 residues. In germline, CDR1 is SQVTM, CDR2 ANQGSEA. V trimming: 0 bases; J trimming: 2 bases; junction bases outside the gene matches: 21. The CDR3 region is CSVEDRRFLAGPERNTDTQYF. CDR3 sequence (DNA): TGCAGCGTTGAAGATCGGCGTTTTCTAGCGGGGCCCGAGAGAAACACAGATACGCAGTATTTT.

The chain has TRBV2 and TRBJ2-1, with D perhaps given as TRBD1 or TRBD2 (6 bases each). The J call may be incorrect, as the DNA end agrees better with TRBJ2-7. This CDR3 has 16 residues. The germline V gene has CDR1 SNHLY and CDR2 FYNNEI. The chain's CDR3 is CASSELMGGSYNEQYF. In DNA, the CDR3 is TGTGCCAGCAGTGAATTAATGGGGGGCTCCTACAATGAGCAGTACTTC.

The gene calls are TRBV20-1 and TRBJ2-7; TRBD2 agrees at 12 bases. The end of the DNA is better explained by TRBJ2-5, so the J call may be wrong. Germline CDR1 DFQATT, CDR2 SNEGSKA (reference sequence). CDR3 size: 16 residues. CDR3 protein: CSARDGGLAGWETQYF. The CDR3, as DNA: TGCAGTGCTAGAGATGGAGGACTAGCGGGGTGGGAGACCCAGTACTTC.

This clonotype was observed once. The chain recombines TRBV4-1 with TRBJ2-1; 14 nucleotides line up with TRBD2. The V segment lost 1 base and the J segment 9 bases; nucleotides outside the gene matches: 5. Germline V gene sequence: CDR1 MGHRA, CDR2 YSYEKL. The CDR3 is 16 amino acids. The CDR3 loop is CASSQVGLAGEGEQFF. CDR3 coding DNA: TGCGCCAGCAGCCAAGTGGGACTAGCGGGAGAGGGTGAGCAGTTCTTC.

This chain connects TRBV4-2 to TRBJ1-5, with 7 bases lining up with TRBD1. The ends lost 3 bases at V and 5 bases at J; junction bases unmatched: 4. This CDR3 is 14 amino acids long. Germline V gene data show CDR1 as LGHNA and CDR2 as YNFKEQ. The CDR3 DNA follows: TGTGCCAGCAGCCAGGGACAGAACTATCAGCCCCAGCATTTT. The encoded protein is CASSQGQNYQPQHF.

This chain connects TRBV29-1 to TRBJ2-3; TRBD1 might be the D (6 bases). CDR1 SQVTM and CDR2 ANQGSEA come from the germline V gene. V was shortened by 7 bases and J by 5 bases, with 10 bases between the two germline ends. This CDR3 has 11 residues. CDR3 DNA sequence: TGCAGCGCCCCGACAGGAGATACGCAGTATTTT. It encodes CSAPTGDTQYF.

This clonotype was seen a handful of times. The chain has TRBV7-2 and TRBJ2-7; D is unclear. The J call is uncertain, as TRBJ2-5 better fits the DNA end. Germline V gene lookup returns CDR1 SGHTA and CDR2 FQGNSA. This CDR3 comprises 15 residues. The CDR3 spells CASSSPRPSVETQYF. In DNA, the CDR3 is TGTGCCAGCAGTTCCCCGCGGCCATCCGTAGAGACCCAGTACTTC.

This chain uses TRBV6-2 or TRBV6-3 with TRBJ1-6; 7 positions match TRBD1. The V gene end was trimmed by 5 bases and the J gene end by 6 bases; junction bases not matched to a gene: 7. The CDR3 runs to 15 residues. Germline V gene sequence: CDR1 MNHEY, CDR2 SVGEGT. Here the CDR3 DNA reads TGTGCCAGCAGTACCAGACAGGGAACTAATTCACCCCTCCACTTT. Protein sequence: CASSTRQGTNSPLHF.

The CDR3 DNA follows: TGTGCCAGCAGTGAGAACAGGGAACATATTGAAAAACTGTTTTTT. This encodes CASSENREHIEKLFF. The chain joins TRBV28 to TRBJ1-4, with D tentatively TRBD1 (6 bases). The CDR3 loop spans 15 amino acids. CDR1 MDHEN and CDR2 SYDVKM come from the germline V gene. Trimming took off 5 bases at V and 7 bases at J, with 17 bases between the two ends.

The CDR3 DNA follows: TGTGCCAGCAGTGAAGCGACTCCGCTTGTGGTCAGGGAGACCGGGGAGCTGTTTTTT. Protein: CASSEATPLVVRETGELFF. The chain recombines TRBV2 with TRBJ2-2; D assignment may be TRBD1 or TRBD2 (5 bases each). This CDR3 spans 19 amino acids. Germline values: CDR1 SNHLY, CDR2 FYNNEI. Trimming took 0 bases from V and 5 from J, leaving 22 bases between them.

This CDR3 reads CAITSGSTYEQYF. Written as DNA, the CDR3 is TGTGCCATCACCAGCGGGAGTACCTACGAGCAGTACTTC. J is TRBJ2-7 and V is TRBV10-3; TRBD2 agrees at 8 bases. The V gene end was trimmed by 7 bases and the J gene end by 2 bases; junction bases not matched to a gene: 4. This CDR3 has 13 amino acids. Looked up from germline, CDR1 is ENHRY and CDR2 is SYGVKD.